This TCR beta chain was captured in a study of vaccination and CD4 T cells after COVID-19. The overall study: Convalescent donors totaled six males and four females, including two who were Hispanic. Overall study findings and caveats: Clonotypes reactive to SARS-CoV-2 had a median that went up from 21 to 38, but not significantly.

This CDR3 spans 15 amino acids. J gave up 9 bases and V 1 base, and 3 bases lay outside the gene matches. CDR1 is SNHLY, CDR2 FYNNEI, per germline. CD4+ T cells that had been cultured provided DNA sequenced with the Oncomine TCR Beta short-read assay. The source of extracted genomic DNA was cultured CD4+ T cells. Each CDR3 protein gets one entry after TCRdb re-called the PCR reads with MiXCR. The repertoire has approximately 10,000 distinct CDR3 sequences, 40% to 60% of them found once; the top ten carry approximately 18%. Remarks on this clonotype: Its antigen is unidentified.

Treatment here: roughly 10-day PBMC culture with coronavirus spike peptide pools or control peptides (ViraFEST assay). CD4+ T-cell collection from the unexposed donor predated the COVID-19 pandemic (2011-2018). The TCR sequence derives from a human donor in good health. The sample consisted of CD4+ T cells from blood, cultured in vitro. J is TRBJ2-1 and V is TRBV2; 13 bases agree with TRBD2. The CDR3 DNA sequence: TGTGCCAGCAGTGAAGAGGGACTAGCGGGGTTTGAGCAGTTCTTC. It specifies CASSEEGLAGFEQFF. The whole variable domain, remainder taken from reference TRBV2 and TRBJ2-1, is EPEVTQTPSHQVTQMGQEVILRCVPISNHLYFYWYRQILGQKVEFLVSFYNNEISEKSEIFDDQFSVERPDGSNFTLKIRSTKLEDSAMYFCASSEEGLAGFEQFFGPGTRLTVL.